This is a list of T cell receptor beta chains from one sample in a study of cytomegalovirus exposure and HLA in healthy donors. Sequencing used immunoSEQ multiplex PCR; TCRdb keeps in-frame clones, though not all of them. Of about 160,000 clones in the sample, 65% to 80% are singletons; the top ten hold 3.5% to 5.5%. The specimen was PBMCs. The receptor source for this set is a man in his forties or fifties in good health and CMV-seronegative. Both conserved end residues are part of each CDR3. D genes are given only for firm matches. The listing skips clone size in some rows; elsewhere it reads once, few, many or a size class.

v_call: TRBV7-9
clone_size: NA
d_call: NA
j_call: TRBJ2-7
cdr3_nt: TGTGCCAGCAGCTCGCCGGGACATAGCTACGAGCAGTACTTC
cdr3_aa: CASSSPGHSYEQYF

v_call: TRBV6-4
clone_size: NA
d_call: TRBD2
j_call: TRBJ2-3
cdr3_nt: TGTGCCAGCAGTGAGGGGGCTAGCGGGGGCACAGATACGCAGTATTTT
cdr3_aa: CASSEGASGGTDTQYF

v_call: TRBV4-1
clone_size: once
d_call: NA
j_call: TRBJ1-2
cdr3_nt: TGCGCCAGCAGCCAAGTGGCAGGGGTACTCTATGGCTACACCTTC
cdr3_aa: CASSQVAGVLYGYTF

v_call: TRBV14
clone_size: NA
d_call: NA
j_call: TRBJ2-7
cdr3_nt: TGTGCCAGCAGGCCACTAGGTTCCTACGAGCAGTACTTC
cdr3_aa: CASRPLGSYEQYF

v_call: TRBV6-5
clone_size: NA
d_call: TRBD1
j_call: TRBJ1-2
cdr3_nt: TGTGCCAGCACTACAACAGGGGGCTATGGCTACACCTTC
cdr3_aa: CASTTTGGYGYTF

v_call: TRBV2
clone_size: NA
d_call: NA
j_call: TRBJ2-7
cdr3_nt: TGTGCCACCCGGACTAAACCCTACGAGCAGTACTTC
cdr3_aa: CATRTKPYEQYF

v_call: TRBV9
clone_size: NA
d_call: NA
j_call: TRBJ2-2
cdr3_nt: TGTGCCTCTTCACCTAGGCGTATCACCGGGGAGCTGTTTTTT
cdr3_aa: CASSPRRITGELFF

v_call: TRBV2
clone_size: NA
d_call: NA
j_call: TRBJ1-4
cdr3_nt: TGTGCCAGCAGTGCCTACTACCGTCTCACAGGGAAGGGAGAAAATGAAAAACTGTTTTTT
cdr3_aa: CASSAYYRLTGKGENEKLFF

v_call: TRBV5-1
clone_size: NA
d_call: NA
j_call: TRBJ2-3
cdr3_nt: TGCGCCAGCAGCCCTGCGGGCACAGATACGCAGTATTTT
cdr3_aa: CASSPAGTDTQYF

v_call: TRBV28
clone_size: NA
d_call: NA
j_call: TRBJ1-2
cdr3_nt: TGTGCCAGCAGTATTCAGACTAACTATGGCTACACCTTC
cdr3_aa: CASSIQTNYGYTF

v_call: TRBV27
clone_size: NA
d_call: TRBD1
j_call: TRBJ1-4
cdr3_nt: TGTGCCAGCAGTAGTCGACCGACAGGGGTAGGGACTAATGAAAAACTGTTTTTT
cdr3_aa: CASSSRPTGVGTNEKLFF

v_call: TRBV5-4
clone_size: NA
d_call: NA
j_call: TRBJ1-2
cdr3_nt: TGTGCCAGCAGCTTGGCGGCAGGAGGCCGGGCCTTC
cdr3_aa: CASSLAAGGRAF

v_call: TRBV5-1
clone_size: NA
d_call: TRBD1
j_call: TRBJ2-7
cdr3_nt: TGCGCCAGCAGCTTGGGACAGGGGGCCGCCTACGAGCAGTACTTC
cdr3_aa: CASSLGQGAAYEQYF

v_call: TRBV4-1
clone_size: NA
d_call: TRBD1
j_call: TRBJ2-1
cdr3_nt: TGCGCCAGCAGCTCGCGGACAGGGGCCAATGAGCAGTTCTTC
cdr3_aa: CASSSRTGANEQFF

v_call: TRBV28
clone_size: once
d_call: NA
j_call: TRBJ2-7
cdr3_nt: TGTGCCAGCAGTCGTCCGGGGACCTACGAGCAGTACTTC
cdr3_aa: CASSRPGTYEQYF

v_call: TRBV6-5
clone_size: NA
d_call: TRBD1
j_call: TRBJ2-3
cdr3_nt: TGTGCCAGCAGTTACCTCAGACAGGGGGGGACAGATACGCAGTATTTT
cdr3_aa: CASSYLRQGGTDTQYF

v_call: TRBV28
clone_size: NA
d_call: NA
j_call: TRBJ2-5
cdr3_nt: TGTGCCAGCAAGTCTGGCGGTTTACAAGAGACCCAGTACTTC
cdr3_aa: CASKSGGLQETQYF

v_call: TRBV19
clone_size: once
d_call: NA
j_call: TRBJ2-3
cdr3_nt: TGTGCCAGTAGTCTGGCGGAATACACAGATACGCAGTATTTT
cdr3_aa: CASSLAEYTDTQYF

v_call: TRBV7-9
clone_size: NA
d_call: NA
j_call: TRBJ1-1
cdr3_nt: TGTGCCAGCAGCCCAGGAGGGCCCGAAGCTTTCTTT
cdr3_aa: CASSPGGPEAFF

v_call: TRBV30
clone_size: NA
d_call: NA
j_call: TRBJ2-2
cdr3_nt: TGTGCCTGGAGTCCTGGGCCATACGCCGGGGAGCTGTTTTTT
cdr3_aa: CAWSPGPYAGELFF

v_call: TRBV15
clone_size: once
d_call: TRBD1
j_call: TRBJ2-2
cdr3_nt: TGTGCCACCAGCAGAGAACATGGGACAGGGGTCACCGGGGAGCTGTTTTTT
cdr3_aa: CATSREHGTGVTGELFF

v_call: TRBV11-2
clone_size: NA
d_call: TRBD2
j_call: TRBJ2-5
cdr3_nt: TGTGCCAGCAGCTCCACCGGGACTAGCGGGGGGGCCTTCCAGTACTTC
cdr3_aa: CASSSTGTSGGAFQYF

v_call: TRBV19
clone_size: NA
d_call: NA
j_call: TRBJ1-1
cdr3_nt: TGTGCCAGTACCGCCCAGGACAGGAACACTGAAGCTTTCTTT
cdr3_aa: CASTAQDRNTEAFF